These 18 T cell receptor beta chains originate from one sample sequenced in a study of blood T cell repertoires in COVID-19. Assay used: immunoSEQ multiplex PCR; TCRdb lists only in-frame clones, some missing. The sample records over 75,000 clones, roughly four fifths being singletons. Sequenced material: peripheral blood. Receptors were obtained from an older man with acute or convalescent COVID-19.

This chain uses TRBV19 with TRBJ1-4, with 8 nucleotides matching TRBD1. Per germline, CDR1 LNHDA and CDR2 SQIVND (reference sequence). The CDR3 is made up of 14 amino acids. V trimming: 10 bases; J trimming: 8 bases; junction bases outside the gene matches: 12. Here the CDR3 reads CATADRGRNEKLFF. The CDR3 DNA reads TGTGCCACCGCCGACAGGGGACGGAACGAAAAACTGTTTTTT. The full variable domain, with the rest looked up from reference TRBV19 and TRBJ1-4, is DGGITQSPKYLFRKEGQNVTLSCEQNLNHDAMYWYRQDPGQGLRLIYYSQIVNDFQKGDIAEGYSVSREKKESFPLTVTSAQKNPTAFYLCATADRGRNEKLFFGSGTQLSVL.

There are a few counts of this clone. The CDR3 region has the DNA TGTGCCAGCAGCTTGGAAACAGGGGTTAACTATGGCTACACCTTC. Its translation: CASSLETGVNYGYTF. The rearrangement links TRBV5-8 to TRBJ1-2, with TRBD1 matching over 7 bases. Trimming took 0 bases from V and 1 from J; bases not matched to a gene: 3. The CDR3 totals 15 residues. Germline values: CDR1 SGHTS, CDR2 YDEGEE. Full variable domain (outside the CDR3, taken from reference TRBV5-8 and TRBJ1-2): EAGVTQSPTHLIKTRGQQATLRCSPISGHTSVYWYQQALGLGLQFLLWYDEGEERNRGNFPPRFSGRQFPNYSSELNVNALELEDSALYLCASSLETGVNYGYTFGSGTRLTVV.

V usage is TRBV28 and J usage is TRBJ1-5, with 7 bases matching TRBD1. V dropped 6 bases and J dropped 4; count of bases not matched to a gene: 9. From germline, CDR1 is MDHEN and CDR2 SYDVKM. The CDR3 has 15 residues. CDR3 sequence: CASSLGGRQNQPQHF. The CDR3, as DNA: TGTGCCAGCAGCCTAGGGGGCCGACAGAATCAGCCCCAGCATTTT.

The chain links TRBV5-1 to TRBJ2-2; 12 bases match TRBD2. The CDR3 consists of 16 residues. The ends lost 8 bases at V and 7 bases at J; junction bases unmatched: 12. Germline V gene lookup returns CDR1 SGHRS and CDR2 YFSETQ. CDR3 in amino acids: CASSTSGGLYVGELFF. The CDR3 nucleotides read TGCGCCAGTTCGACTAGCGGGGGACTTTATGTCGGGGAGCTGTTTTTT.

This clone was seen once. The chain joins TRBV19 to TRBJ1-1, with TRBD1 matching over 11 bases. Trimming took 6 bases from V and 11 from J; bases not matched to a gene: 11. This CDR3 spans 14 amino acids. Germline V CDR1 and CDR2: LNHDA, SQIVND (reference sequence). In nucleotides, the CDR3 is TGTGCCAGTAGGACTACCGGGACAGGGGGTCGGGCTTTCTTT. Translation: CASRTTGTGGRAFF.

The chain is built from TRBV5-4 and TRBJ2-7, with 8 nucleotides matching TRBD1. The germline CDR1 and CDR2 sequences are SGHNT and YYREEE (reference sequence). This CDR3 contains 14 residues. The trim removed 4 bases at V and 4 bases at J, leaving 7 bases unmatched. The CDR3 DNA follows: TGTGCCAGCAGCAGAGACAGGGGACGGTACGAGCAGTACTTC. Its translation is CASSRDRGRYEQYF.

The chain has TRBV24-1 and TRBJ2-5, with D possibly matching TRBD2 (5 bases). The CDR3 totals 18 residues. Trimming pared 2 bases from V and 4 bases from J, leaving 22 bases between. Germline CDR1 reads KGHDR; CDR2 reads SFDVKD. The DNA of the CDR3 is TGTGCCACCAGTGATTCGAGGGCTCGGAAGGACCCTCCAGAGACCCAGTACTTC. As protein: CATSDSRARKDPPETQYF.

This clone was observed a single time. V usage is TRBV19 and J usage is TRBJ2-6; the D is unclear. V gave up 5 bases and J gave up 0 bases, with 8 bases separating them. Germline loops: CDR1 LNHDA, CDR2 SQIVND (reference sequence). CDR3 length: 15 amino acids. DNA for the CDR3: TGTGCCAGTAGTCCCAGTTACTCTGGGGCCAACGTCCTGACTTTC. Protein sequence: CASSPSYSGANVLTF.

The rearrangement links TRBV18 to TRBJ1-5; 8 positions match TRBD1. Germline V CDR1 and CDR2: KGHSH, LQKENI. The ends lost 7 bases at V and 6 bases at J; junction bases unmatched: 8. CDR3 size: 14 residues. CDR3 in DNA: TGTGCCAGCTTACGAGACAGGGGCGCTCAGCCCCAGCATTTT. It codes for CASLRDRGAQPQHF.

A single count supports this clone. CDR3 DNA: TGTGCCTGGCGACTAGCGGGAGTTGCAGATACGCAGTATTTT. It translates to CAWRLAGVADTQYF. The rearrangement joins TRBV30 to TRBJ2-3, with 12 nucleotides matching TRBD2. The ends lost 5 bases at V and 4 bases at J; junction bases unmatched: 4. Germline V lookup: CDR1 GTSNPN, CDR2 SVGIG (reference sequence). The CDR3 loop spans 14 amino acids.

The chain joins TRBV18 to TRBJ1-1, with D maybe TRBD1 (6 bases). The CDR3 covers 13 residues. Per germline, CDR1 KGHSH and CDR2 LQKENI. Trimming cost V 6 bases and J 3 bases, with 11 bases left between them. CDR3 in amino acids: CASSRTDDTEAFF. DNA for the CDR3: TGTGCCAGCTCCCGGACAGATGACACTGAAGCTTTCTTT.

V and J are TRBV19 and TRBJ1-2; a weak D match, TRBD1 (6 bases). CDR1 and CDR2 (germline): LNHDA, SQIVND (reference sequence). V lost 5 bases, J lost 8 bases, and 21 bases lay in between. This CDR3 comprises 15 residues. CDR3 amino acids: CASSPKPGQFAGYTF. CDR3 bases: TGTGCCAGTAGTCCCAAACCGGGACAATTTGCCGGCTACACCTTC.

The V call is TRBV6-5, the J call TRBJ1-5; D is uncertain. With 2 bases removed from V and 6 bases from J, the gap between germline ends came to 8 bases. CDR3 length: 13 residues. Germline-derived CDR1 and CDR2 are MNHEY and SVGAGI. The CDR3 nucleotides are TGTGCCAGCAGTTACAGCGAGGGTCAGCCCCAGCATTTT. Its protein product is CASSYSEGQPQHF.

This clone was recorded once. The J gene is TRBJ1-1, the V gene TRBV18, with unresolved D. Trimming pared 1 base from V and 2 bases from J, leaving 11 bases between. Per the germline V gene, CDR1 is KGHSH and CDR2 is LQKENI. This CDR3 comprises 15 residues. The CDR3 spells CASSPRAADNTEAFF. In nucleotides, the CDR3 is TGTGCCAGCTCACCACGGGCAGCCGATAACACTGAAGCTTTCTTT.

Here the CDR3 DNA reads TGTGCCAGCAGTAGCGGACAGGGTGGAGGAGAGACCCAGTACTTC. Translation gives CASSSGQGGGETQYF. The rearrangement uses TRBV7-2 and TRBJ2-5, with 8 bases fitting TRBD1. Looked up from germline, CDR1 is SGHTA and CDR2 is FQGNSA. The CDR3 covers 15 residues. J lost 4 bases, V lost 6 bases, and 10 bases had no gene match.

The CDR3 DNA follows: TGTGCCAGCAGCTTAGTAATAGGGACAGGGTATAGCAATCAGCCCCAGCATTTT. Translation gives CASSLVIGTGYSNQPQHF. The J gene is TRBJ1-5, the V gene TRBV7-2; 9 bases align to TRBD1. Germline V gene lookup returns CDR1 SGHTA and CDR2 FQGNSA. CDR3 size: 18 residues. Trimming took 1 base from V and 0 from J; bases not matched to a gene: 7.

The chain is built from TRBV4-1 and TRBJ1-4; D perhaps matches TRBD1 (6 bases). The CDR3 runs to 16 residues. V lost 1 base to trimming and J lost 2 bases, with 11 bases between them. Germline V lookup: CDR1 MGHRA, CDR2 YSYEKL. CDR3 loop: CASSQGWTATNEKLFF. For the CDR3, the DNA is TGCGCCAGCAGCCAAGGGTGGACAGCCACTAATGAAAAACTGTTTTTT.

The J gene is TRBJ2-5, the V gene TRBV6-6; D is possibly TRBD2 (6 bases). CDR1 MNHNY and CDR2 SVGAGI come from the germline V gene (reference sequence). V lost 0 bases and J lost 2, with 13 bases in between. This CDR3 has 16 residues. The CDR3 DNA follows: TGTGCCAGCAGTTACTCTCCCGGGGGTAATCAAGAGACCCAGTACTTC. Protein: CASSYSPGGNQETQYF.